This T cell receptor beta chain was found in a study of CD8 T cells in ankylosing spondylitis. General study results and limits: According to the report, clones linked to the disease were significantly enriched in matched synovial fluid samples taken from ankylosing spondylitis patients. Peripheral blood samples showed relatively rare disease-linked clones, and these clones were CD8+.

Quantitative 5'-RACE with molecular barcodes produced the TCR beta libraries. TCRdb analysed the 5' RACE reads with MiXCR anew, one entry per CDR3 protein. The profile covers approximately 90,000 distinct CDR3 sequences, with 7.5% to 9% appearing a single time and 8.5% to 10% taken by the ten largest. The table lists this clonotype with many counts. The antigen is unknown. This TCR came from a male donor with ankylosing spondylitis or in good health (not recorded which). The specimen was blood, either unsorted or a sorted T cell fraction (not recorded which).

The CDR3: CASSTQGGQPQHF. In nucleotides, the CDR3 is TGTGCCAGTAGTACACAGGGGGGGCAGCCCCAGCATTTT. The V call is TRBV19, the J call TRBJ1-5; 8 nucleotides align to TRBD1. V lost 4 bases and J lost 7; bases outside the gene matches: 3. Germline CDR1 LNHDA, CDR2 SQIVND (reference sequence). This CDR3 region has 13 residues.